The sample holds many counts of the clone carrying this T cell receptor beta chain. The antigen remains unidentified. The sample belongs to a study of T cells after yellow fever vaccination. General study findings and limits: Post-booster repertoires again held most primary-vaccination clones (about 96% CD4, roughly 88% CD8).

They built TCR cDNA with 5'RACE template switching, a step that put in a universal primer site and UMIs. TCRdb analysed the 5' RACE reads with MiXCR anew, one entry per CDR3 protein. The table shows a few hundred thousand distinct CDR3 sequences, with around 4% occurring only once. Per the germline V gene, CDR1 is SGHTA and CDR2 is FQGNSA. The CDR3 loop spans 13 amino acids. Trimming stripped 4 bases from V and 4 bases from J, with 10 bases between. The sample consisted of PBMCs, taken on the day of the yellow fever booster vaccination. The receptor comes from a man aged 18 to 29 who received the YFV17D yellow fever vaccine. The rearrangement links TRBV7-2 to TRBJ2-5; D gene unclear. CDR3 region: CASSSDIRETQYF. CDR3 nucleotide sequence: TGTGCCAGCAGCTCCGACATCCGAGAGACCCAGTACTTC.